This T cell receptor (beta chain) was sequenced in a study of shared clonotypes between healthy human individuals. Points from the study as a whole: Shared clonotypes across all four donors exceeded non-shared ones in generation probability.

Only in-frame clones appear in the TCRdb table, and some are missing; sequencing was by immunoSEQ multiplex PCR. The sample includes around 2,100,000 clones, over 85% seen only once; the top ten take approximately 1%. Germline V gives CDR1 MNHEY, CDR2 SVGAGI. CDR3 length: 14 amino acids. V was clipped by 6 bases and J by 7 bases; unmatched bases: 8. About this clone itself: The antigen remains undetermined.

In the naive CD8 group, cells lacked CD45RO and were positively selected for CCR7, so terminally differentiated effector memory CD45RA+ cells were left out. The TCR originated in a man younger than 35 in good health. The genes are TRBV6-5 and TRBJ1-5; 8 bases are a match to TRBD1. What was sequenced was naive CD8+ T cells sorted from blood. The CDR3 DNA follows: TGTGCCAGCAGCCACGGACAGGGATCGCAGCCCCAGCATTTT. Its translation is CASSHGQGSQPQHF.